Described below is a single T cell receptor (beta chain) sequence and its context. Its specificity is not known. Clones were sequenced by immunoSEQ multiplex PCR, and TCRdb holds only the in-frame ones, with some missing. The sample shows some 90,000 clones, 80% to 90% of them seen only once. The data were obtained in a study of T cells in localized non-small cell lung cancer. Overall study results and limits: Across samples, adjacent lung featured a median roughly 62 of the top 100 tumor clones. Greater T cell density in blood accompanied longer overall survival. Sequencing involved a lone tumor region, leaving heterogeneity possible. The highest T cell clonality was in uninvolved adjacent lung, above tumor.

Germline V gene data show CDR1 as SGHRS and CDR2 as YFSETQ. CDR3 size: 16 residues. V shed 4 bases, J shed 4 bases, and the junction held 10 bases outside the gene matches. The source is a man aged 35 to 70 with stage I squamous cell lung carcinoma. The chain carries TRBV5-1 and TRBJ2-1, with 8 bases fitting TRBD2. Sequenced here: peripheral blood, sampled before any cancer treatment. The CDR3 loop is CASSGGSGGTYNEQFF. Here the CDR3 DNA reads TGCGCCAGCAGCGGGGGCAGCGGGGGTACGTACAATGAGCAGTTCTTC.